The 14 T cell receptor beta chains in this list originate from one sample, sequenced in a study of control samples from healthy donors and cancer patients. The data were produced by immunoSEQ multiplex PCR, yet TCRdb's version contains in-frame clones alone and is incomplete. The data contain 150,000 to 200,000 clones, 94% of them singletons. The material sequenced was blood. Every receptor here comes from a woman between 18 and 29 years old in good health.

This chain joins TRBV11-2 and TRBJ1-6; 7 positions match TRBD1. The germline V gene encodes CDR1 SGHAT and CDR2 FQNNGV. The CDR3 extends over 16 amino acids. Trimming removed 3 bases from V and 7 bases from J; junction bases left unmatched: 9. CDR3 coding DNA: TGTGCCAGCAGCTTGCCCGGGACAGTTGTAAATTCACCCCTCCACTTT. Protein sequence: CASSLPGTVVNSPLHF.

The chain employs TRBV4-2 and TRBJ1-2, with 9 bases identical to TRBD1. V dropped 1 base and J dropped 5; count of bases not matched to a gene: 5. Germline CDR1 reads LGHNA; CDR2 reads YNFKEQ. The CDR3 has 15 residues. The CDR3 nucleotides are TGTGCCAGCAGCCAAGGGGGACAGGGACCGTATGGCTACACCTTC. Protein product: CASSQGGQGPYGYTF.

This clone appeared a few times. CDR3 protein: CASSFIRGQSYNSPLHF. The CDR3 nucleotides are TGTGCCAGCAGTTTTATCAGGGGGCAGTCCTATAATTCACCCCTCCACTTT. The chain combines TRBV28 with TRBJ1-6; 8 bases are a match to TRBD1. The CDR3 is 17 residues long. V shed 3 bases and J 1 base; nucleotides not matched to a gene: 5. Germline loops: CDR1 MDHEN, CDR2 SYDVKM.

The rearrangement uses TRBV19 and TRBJ2-2; no definite D call. CDR1 and CDR2 (germline): LNHDA, SQIVND (reference sequence). The CDR3 is 13 amino acids. V dropped 1 base and J dropped 6 bases, with 6 bases sitting between them. The CDR3 DNA reads as TGTGCCAGTAGTATAGCTCCGGCCGGGGAGCTGTTTTTT. It codes for CASSIAPAGELFF.

The V and J genes are TRBV12-3 or TRBV12-4 and TRBJ2-7, with D tentatively TRBD1 (6 bases). The CDR3 is made up of 13 amino acids. V lost 10 bases and J lost 5, with 18 bases in between. The CDR3 DNA reads as TGTGCCAACCAGCCGGGACATCGGGACGAGCAGTACTTC. The encoded protein is CANQPGHRDEQYF.

V and J are TRBV3-1 (or the pseudogene TRBV3-2) and TRBJ1-1; D gene unclear. Trimming removed 7 bases at V and 4 bases at J, with 16 bases between. The CDR3 is 14 residues long. The germline V gene encodes CDR1 LGHDT and CDR2 YNNKEL (reference sequence). The CDR3 here is CASTLDGSGTEAFF. In DNA, the CDR3 is TGTGCCAGCACACTCGACGGTAGCGGCACTGAAGCTTTCTTT.

The rearrangement joins TRBV19 to TRBJ2-6; D not resolved. The CDR3 loop spans 12 amino acids. V was trimmed by 0 bases and J by 13 bases, leaving 7 bases between them. Looked up from germline, CDR1 is LNHDA and CDR2 is SQIVND (reference sequence). For the CDR3, the DNA is TGTGCCAGTAGTATAGATCAAATAGTCCTGACTTTC. The encoded protein is CASSIDQIVLTF.

This chain joins TRBV27 and TRBJ2-1, with 14 bases that match TRBD2. Germline values: CDR1 MNHEY, CDR2 SMNVEV (reference sequence). The junction had 6 bases not matched to a gene; V was cut back by 8 bases and J by 9 bases. This CDR3 has 14 amino acids. The DNA for the CDR3 is TGTGCCAGCGCAGGGGGACTAGCGGGAGTTGAGCAGTTCTTC. It yields the protein CASAGGLAGVEQFF.

The chain recombines TRBV11-2 with TRBJ1-3; D is unclear. The V end lost 0 bases, the J end lost 7 bases, and 7 bases lay between the germline ends. Per germline, CDR1 SGHAT and CDR2 FQNNGV. The CDR3 length is 13 residues. CDR3 bases: TGTGCCAGCAGCTTAGAGGTCCTTAACACCATATATTTT. Translating it yields CASSLEVLNTIYF.

This chain uses TRBV19 with TRBJ1-6, with 9 nucleotides matching TRBD1. CDR3 length: 15 amino acids. V dropped 6 bases and J dropped 10; count of bases not matched to a gene: 10. From germline, CDR1 is LNHDA and CDR2 SQIVND (reference sequence). Here the CDR3 DNA reads TGTGCCAGTAGCCGGGGCGGGACAGGGATCTCACCCCTCCACTTT. Protein: CASSRGGTGISPLHF.

The genes are TRBV9 and TRBJ1-3; D is unclear. V gave up 0 bases and J gave up 6 bases, with 4 bases separating them. The CDR3 sequence is 12 residues long. CDR1 and CDR2 (germline): SGDLS, YYNGEE. The CDR3 coding sequence is TGTGCCAGCAGCGTAGAAGAAAACACCATATATTTT. It yields the protein CASSVEENTIYF.

V and J are TRBV6-5 and TRBJ2-3, with 7 bases identical to TRBD2. The CDR3 is made up of 15 amino acids. Losses at the gene ends were 6 bases for V and 2 bases for J; bases not matched to a gene: 8. From germline, CDR1 is MNHEY and CDR2 SVGAGI. CDR3 DNA sequence: TGTGCCAGCAGCCAAAGGGGAGGGAACACAGATACGCAGTATTTT. Translating it yields CASSQRGGNTDTQYF.

V usage is TRBV24-1 and J usage is TRBJ2-2, with 7 bases aligning to TRBD2. Trimming removed 1 base from V and 5 bases from J; junction bases left unmatched: 6. The V gene's germline CDR1 is KGHDR and CDR2 SFDVKD. This CDR3 contains 16 residues. CDR3: CATSDFGGAGTGELFF. CDR3 sequence (DNA): TGTGCCACCAGTGATTTCGGGGGAGCGGGAACCGGGGAGCTGTTTTTT.

This clone was observed once. The chain uses TRBV9 and TRBJ1-2; 7 bases map to TRBD1. Germline CDR1 and CDR2: SGDLS and YYNGEE. This CDR3 comprises 14 residues. With 4 bases clipped from V and 7 bases from J, the junction kept 10 bases outside the gene matches. The DNA of the CDR3 is TGTGCCAGCAGCCCCCAAGACAGGGTGGGTGGCTACACCTTC. Translated, it gives CASSPQDRVGGYTF. Combining the CDR3 with reference TRBV9 and TRBJ1-2 gives the whole variable domain DSGVTQTPKHLITATGQRVTLRCSPRSGDLSVYWYQQSLDQGLQFLIQYYNGEERAKGNILERFSAQQFPDLHSELNLSSLELGDSALYFCASSPQDRVGGYTFGSGTRLTVV.